Shown below are 4 T cell receptor beta chains from a single sample sequenced in a study of Graves' ophthalmopathy and Graves' hyperthyroidism. The sequenced template was RNA, covering the TCR beta CDR3 region. Following a first-round RT-PCR that used HTBI primers, a second-round multiplex PCR was carried out. From the multiplex PCR reads, TCRdb called clonotypes with MiXCR, one entry per CDR3 protein. The repertoire holds 1 million to 1.3 million distinct CDR3 sequences, with around a third as singletons. The sequenced sample consisted of peripheral blood or thyroid tissue (not recorded which). Receptors originate from an adult man with Graves' hyperthyroidism.

V is TRBV15 and J is TRBJ2-5, with 7 bases aligning to TRBD1. Germline CDR1 LNHNV, CDR2 YYDKDF (reference sequence). The CDR3 is 14 amino acids. V was clipped by 5 bases and J by 5 bases; unmatched bases: 8. The CDR3 DNA follows: TGTGCCACCAGCTTAAGGGACAGAAAGGAGACCCAGTACTTC. Translating it yields CATSLRDRKETQYF.

This clonotype was seen at least ten times. The V gene is TRBV15, the J gene TRBJ2-7; TRBD1 or TRBD2 may be the D gene (6 bases each). CDR1 is LNHNV and CDR2 is YYDKDF in the germline V gene (reference sequence). The CDR3 contains 16 residues. The V and J ends lost 2 bases and 0 bases respectively, with 14 bases between them. The DNA for the CDR3 is TGTGCCACCAGCAGATCAATGGGGGGACACTCCTACGAGCAGTACTTC. Translated: CATSRSMGGHSYEQYF.

This clonotype has ten or more counts. The chain combines TRBV24-1 with TRBJ2-5, with 10 nucleotides matching TRBD2. Per the germline V gene, CDR1 is KGHDR and CDR2 is SFDVKD. There are 15 residues in the CDR3. The ends lost 6 bases at V and 5 bases at J; junction bases unmatched: 8. CDR3 DNA: TGTGCCACCAGTTTCTCGGCTAGCGGGAGTGAGACCCAGTACTTC. Translation gives CATSFSASGSETQYF.

The rearrangement joins TRBV20-1 to TRBJ1-2; no clear D gene. This CDR3 contains 13 residues. Trimming took 0 bases from V and 5 from J, leaving 10 bases between them. The V gene's germline CDR1 is DFQATT and CDR2 SNEGSKA (reference sequence). This CDR3 reads CSARDPLGYGYTF. The CDR3 nucleotides read TGCAGTGCTAGAGACCCCTTGGGGTATGGCTACACCTTC.